These 9 T cell receptor beta chains came from one sample sequenced in a study of shared clonotypes between healthy human individuals. Generated by immunoSEQ multiplex PCR, the TCRdb table keeps only in-frame clones and is missing some. The sample has a few million clones, more than 80% seen once. The sequenced sample was naive CD4+ T cells sorted from blood. As for subset: CD45RA+ positively selected. These receptors originate from a man between 18 and 29 years old in good health.

DNA for the CDR3: TGCGCCAGCAGCCAAGAAGGTGGCCTCCAGTACTTC. Translated, it gives CASSQEGGLQYF. The V call is TRBV4-3, the J call TRBJ2-5; D call uncertain. Trimming shortened V by 0 bases and J by 10 bases, and 9 bases separated the two germline ends. Germline CDR1 reads LGHNA; CDR2 reads YSLEER. The CDR3 is made up of 12 amino acids.

J is TRBJ1-5 and V is TRBV27; possibly TRBD1 for D (5 bases). Germline V gene sequence: CDR1 MNHEY, CDR2 SMNVEV (reference sequence). V was trimmed by 5 bases and J by 1 base, leaving 15 bases between them. The CDR3 covers 16 residues. The DNA for the CDR3 is TGTGCCAGCAGTACAGCAGGGAGGGGAAGCAATCAGCCCCAGCATTTT. Its protein is CASSTAGRGSNQPQHF.

This sequence joins TRBV6-1 and TRBJ2-3, with D hard to call. V was trimmed by 2 bases and J by 4 bases, leaving 10 bases between them. The length of the CDR3 is 14 residues. CDR1 MNHNS and CDR2 SASEGT come from the germline V gene. CDR3 protein: CASSESWRPDTQYF. The CDR3 nucleotides read TGTGCCAGCAGTGAATCATGGAGACCAGATACGCAGTATTTT.

The chain couples TRBV4-3 to TRBJ1-4, with 10 bases identical to TRBD1. The CDR3 has 16 amino acids. With V trimmed by 0 bases and J by 5 bases, 3 bases remained unmatched. Germline V gene lookup returns CDR1 LGHNA and CDR2 YSLEER. CDR3 coding DNA: TGCGCCAGCAGCCAAGATAGGGGACAGGGGAATGAAAAACTGTTTTTT. Translated, it gives CASSQDRGQGNEKLFF.

The V call is TRBV20-1, the J call TRBJ1-4; D is unresolved. Trimming removed 7 bases at V and 2 bases at J, with 5 bases between. The CDR3 spans 11 residues. Germline V gene lookup returns CDR1 DFQATT and CDR2 SNEGSKA (reference sequence). CDR3 DNA: TGCAGTGTGTACACTAATGAAAAACTGTTTTTT. It specifies CSVYTNEKLFF.

The chain links TRBV5-1 to TRBJ2-5; D may be TRBD2 (7 bases). Trimming pared 1 base from V and 5 bases from J, leaving 15 bases between. The CDR3 runs to 15 residues. Germline V CDR1 and CDR2: SGHRS, YFSETQ. This CDR3 reads CASSLNVGGRETQYF. DNA for the CDR3: TGCGCCAGCAGCTTGAATGTGGGGGGGCGGGAGACCCAGTACTTC. The full variable domain, completed using reference TRBV5-1 and TRBJ2-5, is KAGVTQTPRYLIKTRGQQVTLSCSPISGHRSVSWYQQTPGQGLQFLFEYFSETQRNKGNFPGRFSGRQFSNSRSEMNVSTLELGDSALYLCASSLNVGGRETQYFGPGTRLLVL.

Remarks on this clone: The junction shows a germline mismatch at one end, possibly a read error. The chain is built from TRBV7-7 and TRBJ1-5; the match to TRBD1 covers 7 bases. The germline V gene encodes CDR1 SSHAT and CDR2 FNYEAQ (reference sequence). This CDR3 is 13 amino acids long. DNA for the CDR3: TGTGCTAGCAGCCAGGGGGTGGATCAGCCCCAGCATTTT. Protein sequence: CASSQGVDQPQHF.

This clone was counted a single time. V and J are TRBV28 and TRBJ2-7, with D perhaps matching TRBD1 or TRBD2 (6 bases each). From germline, CDR1 is MDHEN and CDR2 SYDVKM. With 5 bases removed from V and 6 bases from J, the gap between germline ends came to 20 bases. This CDR3 contains 15 residues. The CDR3 bases are TGTGCCAGCAGTCCCTCCTCGGGGGCTCCACGCGAGCAGTACTTC. Translated, it gives CASSPSSGAPREQYF.

This chain joins TRBV11-2 and TRBJ1-5, with TRBD1 matching over 11 bases. This CDR3 has 13 amino acids. Germline-derived CDR1 and CDR2 are SGHAT and FQNNGV. V lost 4 bases, J lost 9 bases, and 2 bases stayed unmatched. CDR3 in amino acids: CASSWGQGGPQHF. CDR3 in DNA: TGTGCCAGCAGCTGGGGACAGGGGGGGCCCCAGCATTTT. Full variable domain (outside the CDR3, taken from reference TRBV11-2 and TRBJ1-5): EAGVAQSPRYKIIEKRQSVAFWCNPISGHATLYWYQQILGQGPKLLIQFQNNGVVDDSQLPKDRFSAERLKGVDSTLKIQPAKLEDSAVYLCASSWGQGGPQHFGDGTRLSIL.